This T cell receptor (beta chain) originates from a study of identifying expanded T cells in peripheral blood. Libraries were prepared by immunoSEQ multiplex PCR; TCRdb keeps only in-frame clonotypes and omits some of them. The sample yields about 97,000 clones, roughly 85% seen once. This clone was seen once. Material: blood. The TCR was taken from a person aged 18-69 years in good health.

In DNA form, the CDR3 reads TGTGCCAGCAGTGACCCTCCCAGCAGGGTTTCCTACGAGCAGTACTTC. This codes for CASSDPPSRVSYEQYF. The gene calls are TRBV2 and TRBJ2-7, with D possibly being TRBD1 (5 bases). CDR1 and CDR2 (germline): SNHLY, FYNNEI. The germline V and J ends were trimmed by 3 bases and 1 base, with 16 bases remaining between them. There are 16 residues in the CDR3.